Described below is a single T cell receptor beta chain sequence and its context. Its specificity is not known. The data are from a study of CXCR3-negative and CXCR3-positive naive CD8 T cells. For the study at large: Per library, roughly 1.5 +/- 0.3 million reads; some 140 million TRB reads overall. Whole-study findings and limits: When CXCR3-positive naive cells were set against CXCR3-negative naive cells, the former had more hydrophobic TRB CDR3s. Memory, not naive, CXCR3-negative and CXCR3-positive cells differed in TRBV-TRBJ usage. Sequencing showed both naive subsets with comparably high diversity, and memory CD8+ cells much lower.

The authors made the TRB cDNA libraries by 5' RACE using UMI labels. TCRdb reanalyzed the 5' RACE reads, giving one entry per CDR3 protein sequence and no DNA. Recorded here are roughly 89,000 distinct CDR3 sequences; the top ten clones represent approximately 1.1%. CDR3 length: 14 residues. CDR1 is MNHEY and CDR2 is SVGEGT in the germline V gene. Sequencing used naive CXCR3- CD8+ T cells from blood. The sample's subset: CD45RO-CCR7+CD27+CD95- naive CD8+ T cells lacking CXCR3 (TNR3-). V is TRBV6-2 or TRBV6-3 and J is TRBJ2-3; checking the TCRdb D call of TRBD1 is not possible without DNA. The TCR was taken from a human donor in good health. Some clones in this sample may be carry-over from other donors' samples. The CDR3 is CASRMWDHTDTQYF.